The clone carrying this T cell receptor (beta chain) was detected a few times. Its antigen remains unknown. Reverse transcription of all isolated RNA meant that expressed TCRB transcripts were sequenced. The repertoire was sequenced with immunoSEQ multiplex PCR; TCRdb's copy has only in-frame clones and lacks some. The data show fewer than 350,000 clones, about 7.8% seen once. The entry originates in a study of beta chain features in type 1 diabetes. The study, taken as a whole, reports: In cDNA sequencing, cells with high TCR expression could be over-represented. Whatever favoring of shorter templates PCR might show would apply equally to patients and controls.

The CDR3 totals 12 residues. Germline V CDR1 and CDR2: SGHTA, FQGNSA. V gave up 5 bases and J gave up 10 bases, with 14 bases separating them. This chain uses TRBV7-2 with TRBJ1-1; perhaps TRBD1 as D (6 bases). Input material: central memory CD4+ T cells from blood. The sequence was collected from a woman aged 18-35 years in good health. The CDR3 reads CASSPYGGRAFF. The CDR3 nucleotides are TGTGCCAGCAGCCCCTACGGGGGCCGAGCTTTCTTT.